This T cell receptor (beta chain) was obtained from a study of identical twins. TCRdb independently ran MiXCR on the 5' RACE reads; one entry per CDR3 protein. The sample lists approximately 220,000 distinct CDR3 sequences, roughly 7.5% seen once, with 1.5% to 2.5% in the top ten. Study conclusions and caveats: Insertions were fewer in abundant cord blood beta clonotypes, whereas memory repertoires showed none of this pattern. Donors were not followed over many years; analysis was cross-sectional. For out-of-frame alpha sequences shared by twins, low generation probability was in excess.

Germline CDR1 MDHEN, CDR2 SYDVKM. V was pared by 6 bases and J by 4 bases, with 9 bases between. The CDR3 runs to 12 residues. This clonotype has a handful of counts. Its antigen is still unknown. These data also featured in a second study, about yellow fever vaccine responses in identical twins.

The receptor comes from a woman aged 18-29 years in good health. V usage is TRBV28 and J usage is TRBJ1-1; D is unclear. Sequenced sample: memory (CD45RO+) T cells sorted from blood. CDR3 region: CASRVGSTEAFF. The CDR3 DNA is TGTGCCAGCAGGGTTGGGAGCACTGAAGCTTTCTTT.